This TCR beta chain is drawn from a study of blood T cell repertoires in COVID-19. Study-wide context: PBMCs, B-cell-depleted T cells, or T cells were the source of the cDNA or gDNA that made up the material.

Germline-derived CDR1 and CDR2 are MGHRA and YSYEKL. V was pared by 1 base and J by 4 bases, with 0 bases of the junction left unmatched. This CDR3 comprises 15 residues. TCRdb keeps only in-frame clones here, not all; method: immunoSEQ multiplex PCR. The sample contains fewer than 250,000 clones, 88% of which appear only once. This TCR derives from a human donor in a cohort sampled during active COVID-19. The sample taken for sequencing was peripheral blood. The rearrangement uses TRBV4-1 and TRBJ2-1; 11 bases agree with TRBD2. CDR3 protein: CASSQGTSGYNEQFF. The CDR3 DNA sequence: TGCGCCAGCAGCCAAGGGACTAGCGGGTACAATGAGCAGTTCTTC.